The clone carrying this T cell receptor (beta chain) was picked up many times. Its specificity is not known. Constant-segment-primed 5'RACE gave TCR alpha and TCR beta cDNA libraries with sample barcodes and UMIs. TCRdb reprocessed the 5' RACE reads via MiXCR and lists one record per CDR3 protein. Of 30,000 to 45,000 distinct CDR3 sequences in the sample, roughly an eighth are singletons; the top ten hold 25% to 30%. The source of the sample is a study of T-cell memory formation after mild COVID-19. General study findings and limits: Shrinking CD4+ clones were chiefly CM and EM; CD8+ ones were chiefly EMRA. Whereas later expanders leaned CD4+, clones contracting day 15 to 85 showed a balanced CD4/CD8 makeup.

The material sequenced was PBMCs or a T cell subset sorted from them (not recorded which). The source of this sequence is a man younger than 30 who had mild COVID-19 (a few samples of this study predate the infection). Cell type and time point are not known.

The CDR3, as DNA: TGTGCCAGCAGTGAATGGGACAACAACTATGGCTACACCTTC. Residues: CASSEWDNNYGYTF. V usage is TRBV6-1 and J usage is TRBJ1-2; perhaps TRBD1 as D (6 bases). Germline values: CDR1 MNHNS, CDR2 SASEGT. Deletions cut 2 bases from V and 2 bases from J, with 9 bases between. CDR3 length: 14 amino acids.